This is a list of T cell receptor beta chains from one sample in a study of blood T cell repertoires in COVID-19. Assay: immunoSEQ multiplex PCR; the TCRdb copy retains only in-frame clones and omits some. The table includes around 100,000 clones, approximately 89% detected once. Sequenced material: peripheral blood. The receptors originated from a human donor with active COVID-19. The donor label of this sample is uncertain. Each CDR3 is given with its conserved first and last residue. A D gene is named only where the DNA matches it firmly. Clone size is shown for a subset of rows, as once, few, many or a class of expanded clone.

d_call j_call v_call clone_size cdr3_aa cdr3_nt
. TRBJ1-5 TRBV9 . CASSADPAGAQPQHF TGTGCCAGCAGCGCGGACCCCGCGGGGGCTCAGCCCCAGCATTTT
. TRBJ2-3 TRBV11-3 . CASSLRGTDTQYF TGTGCCAGCAGCTTACGGGGTACAGATACGCAGTATTTT
. TRBJ2-5 TRBV5-8 . CASSFFRVQETQYF TGTGCCAGCAGCTTCTTCCGAGTCCAAGAGACCCAGTACTTC
TRBD1 TRBJ2-7 TRBV27 . CASSFAPANRGLYEQYF TGTGCCAGCAGTTTTGCCCCTGCAAACAGGGGCCTCTACGAGCAGTACTTC
TRBD1 TRBJ1-2 TRBV6-5 . CASRGQVPNYGYTF TGTGCCAGCAGAGGACAGGTCCCTAACTATGGCTACACCTTC
. TRBJ2-7 TRBV6-6 once CASSSTGPPHEQYF TGTGCCAGCAGTTCCACAGGGCCCCCCCACGAGCAGTACTTC
. TRBJ1-1 TRBV11-3 . CASSLVGGAEAFF TGTGCCAGCAGCTTAGTCGGGGGAGCTGAAGCTTTCTTT
. TRBJ1-4 TRBV12-3/TRBV12-4 once CASSFNPNEKLFF TGTGCCAGCAGTTTTAATCCTAATGAAAAACTGTTTTTT
. TRBJ1-6 TRBV7-5 . CARSWGSSGGSNSPLHF TGTGCCAGAAGCTGGGGGAGTTCTGGGGGGTCGAATTCACCCCTCCACTTT
. TRBJ1-4 TRBV10-1 few CASSVLGRRATNEKLFF TGCGCCAGCAGTGTATTAGGAAGGAGAGCAACTAATGAAAAACTGTTTTTT
. TRBJ2-2 TRBV6-5 . CASGGGGGAGELFF TGTGCCAGCGGGGGTGGGGGGGGCGCCGGGGAGCTGTTTTTT
. TRBJ1-2 TRBV9 . CASAVDPLYGYTF TGTGCCAGTGCGGTGGATCCGCTCTATGGCTACACCTTC
TRBD2 TRBJ2-3 TRBV4-2 few CASSQDLAGGTDTQYF TGTGCCAGCAGCCAAGATTTAGCGGGGGGCACAGATACGCAGTATTTT
. TRBJ2-5 TRBV12-3/TRBV12-4 . CASSPLQGETQYF TGTGCCAGCAGCCCGTTGCAGGGGGAGACCCAGTACTTC
TRBD1 TRBJ2-1 TRBV9 . CASSEGQRYNEQFF TGTGCCAGCAGCGAGGGACAGCGCTACAATGAGCAGTTCTTC
. TRBJ1-2 TRBV6-5 . CASSLRVAHGYTF TGTGCCAGCAGTCTCAGGGTTGCCCATGGCTACACCTTC
. TRBJ1-4 TRBV5-8 . CASSLMTDKLFF TGTGCCAGCAGCCTGATGACAGATAAACTGTTTTTT
. TRBJ2-7 TRBV18 once CASSQSGQSSYEQYF TGTGCCAGCTCGCAATCGGGACAAAGCTCCTACGAGCAGTACTTC
. TRBJ2-2 TRBV11-3 . CASSPAGNTGELFF TGTGCCAGCAGCCCGGCAGGCAACACCGGGGAGCTGTTTTTT
. TRBJ1-2 TRBV5-1 . CASSLLSGNSDYGYTF TGCGCCAGCAGCCTGCTGAGCGGGAATTCGGACTATGGCTACACCTTC
. TRBJ1-1 TRBV12-3/TRBV12-4 . CASSLTENTEAFF TGTGCCAGCAGTTTAACAGAGAACACTGAAGCTTTCTTT
. TRBJ2-6 TRBV19 . CASSIRGRTLSSGANVLTF TGTGCCAGTAGTATAAGGGGAAGGACCCTATCCTCTGGGGCCAACGTCCTGACTTTC
TRBD1 TRBJ2-1 TRBV19 . CASSIGTGGYNEQFF TGTGCCAGTAGTATCGGGACAGGGGGCTACAATGAGCAGTTCTTC
TRBD1 TRBJ1-2 TRBV24-1 . CATSDGQGRHNYGYTF TGTGCCACCAGTGATGGACAGGGGCGACATAACTATGGCTACACCTTC
. TRBJ1-1 TRBV10-3 once CAIEGDDTEAFF TGTGCCATCGAGGGGGACGACACTGAAGCTTTCTTT
. TRBJ1-2 TRBV3-1/TRBV3-2 . CASSQVEDYGYTF TGTGCCAGCAGCCAAGTTGAGGACTATGGCTACACCTTC
TRBD2 TRBJ2-7 TRBV12-3/TRBV12-4 . CASSPLAGALDF TGTGCCAGCAGTCCCCTAGCGGGGGCTTTGGACTTC
TRBD2 TRBJ2-2 TRBV5-4 once CASSPGLAGAANTGELFF TGTGCCAGCAGCCCGGGACTAGCGGGGGCCGCGAACACCGGGGAGCTGTTTTTT
TRBD2 TRBJ2-3 TRBV3-1/TRBV3-2 few CASSRYVTSGGAGDTQYF TGTGCCAGCAGCCGTTACGTGACTAGCGGGGGGGCGGGAGATACGCAGTATTTT
. TRBJ1-6 TRBV5-1 . CASSSGNSPLHF TGCGCCAGCAGCTCCGGGAATTCACCCCTCCACTTT
TRBD1 TRBJ1-5 TRBV12-5 once CASGLVGQGSNQPQHF TGTGCTAGTGGTTTGGTAGGACAGGGCAGCAATCAGCCCCAGCATTTT
TRBD1 TRBJ2-2 TRBV5-1 once CASSFSGTGNGTGELFF TGCGCCAGCAGCTTCTCCGGGACAGGGAATGGTACCGGGGAGCTGTTTTTT
. TRBJ2-5 TRBV6-5 . CASSYSPGKRETQYF TGTGCCAGCAGTTACTCACCGGGAAAGCGAGAGACCCAGTACTTC
. TRBJ2-7 TRBV9 . CASSVGGPPYEQYF TGTGCCAGCAGCGTAGGGGGCCCACCGTACGAGCAGTACTTC